The entry below gives a single T cell receptor beta chain sequence along with its context. These data come from a study of blood T cell repertoires in COVID-19. This table comes from immunoSEQ multiplex PCR, and its TCRdb copy is limited to in-frame clones, with some not included. This table holds a few hundred thousand clones, 70% to 90% found once. V gave up 5 bases and J gave up 5 bases; unmatched junction bases: 9. The CDR3 contains 15 residues. Germline assignment: CDR1 SGHTA and CDR2 FQGNSA. Sequencing was done on a sample of PBMCs or T cells enriched from blood (not recorded which). The clonotype was recovered from a woman in her 50s who had recovered from COVID-19. The chain joins TRBV7-2 to TRBJ1-5; 7 bases map to TRBD1. The CDR3 DNA sequence: TGTGCCAGCAGCGCCCTGACAGGGACGTATCAGCCCCAGCATTTT. This gives the protein CASSALTGTYQPQHF.